A single sample gave rise to the 10 T cell receptor beta chains below, sequenced in a study of untreated major depressive disorder. Antigen specificity for these receptors is unknown. Study-wide results and caveats: Depressed patients' CD4+ T cells carried increased TRBV05-01 (Vbeta 5.1) usage versus control CD4+ T cells.

The table came from immunoSEQ multiplex PCR; TCRdb's copy has only in-frame clones and leaves some out. The table shows under 30,000 clones, with about nine tenths occurring only once. The sample was CD4+ T cells from PBMCs. The receptors here all came from a woman aged 30 to 39 with major depressive disorder.

The genes are TRBV6-5 and TRBJ2-2, with 7 bases lining up with TRBD1. Germline V gene data show CDR1 as MNHEY and CDR2 as SVGAGI. This CDR3 spans 14 amino acids. Trimming at V came to 6 bases and at J to 3 bases, leaving 4 bases not matched to a gene. CDR3 coding DNA: TGTGCCAGCAGGCCGACAGGGTACACCGGGGAGCTGTTTTTT. Translation: CASRPTGYTGELFF.

The V call is TRBV28, the J call TRBJ2-7, with D possibly being TRBD1 (6 bases). Deletions cut 6 bases from V and 3 bases from J, with 21 bases between. CDR3 length: 16 residues. The germline CDR1 and CDR2 sequences are MDHEN and SYDVKM. CDR3 coding DNA: TGTGCCAGCAGCCCCCAACTAATTGGACAGTACTACGAGCAGTACTTC. It specifies CASSPQLIGQYYEQYF.

This clone was counted only a few times. The V gene is TRBV19, the J gene TRBJ2-3; D is perhaps TRBD1 (6 bases). Trimming removed 9 bases from V and 2 bases from J, with 18 bases in between. Germline CDR1 and CDR2: LNHDA and SQIVND (reference sequence). The CDR3 has 15 residues. DNA of the CDR3: TGTGCCAGCTGCCAAGGACAGACGGACACAGATACGCAGTATTTT. The encoded protein is CASCQGQTDTDTQYF.

This chain uses TRBV28 with TRBJ2-1; D unclear. The germline CDR1 and CDR2 sequences are MDHEN and SYDVKM. V was trimmed by 1 base and J by 4 bases, leaving 11 bases between them. The CDR3 totals 15 residues. CDR3 sequence: CASSLLDLTYNEQFF. In DNA, the CDR3 is TGTGCCAGCAGTTTATTGGACCTGACATACAATGAGCAGTTCTTC.

The genes are TRBV11-3 and TRBJ2-1; D might be TRBD2 (6 bases). Germline lookup yields CDR1 SGHNT and CDR2 YENEEA. Trimming removed 5 bases at V and 0 bases at J, with 11 bases between. This CDR3 is built from 15 residues. CDR3 sequence reads: CASSPSASSYNEQFF. The CDR3 region has the DNA TGTGCCAGCAGCCCTAGCGCGAGCTCCTACAATGAGCAGTTCTTC.

V usage is TRBV10-3 and J usage is TRBJ2-2; 9 bases align to TRBD2. This CDR3 region has 15 residues. The trim removed 10 bases at V and 6 bases at J, leaving 12 bases unmatched. Germline CDR1 and CDR2: ENHRY and SYGVKD. CDR3 protein: CATHPGRGGAGELFF. Here the CDR3 DNA reads TGTGCCACCCATCCAGGGCGGGGGGGCGCCGGGGAGCTGTTTTTT.

The CDR3 region has the DNA TGTGCCAGCAGTGGGTTCGGAACGGCCCCCTACGAGCAGTACTTC. This codes for CASSGFGTAPYEQYF. The chain couples TRBV6-1 to TRBJ2-7; D ambiguous. From germline, CDR1 is MNHNS and CDR2 SASEGT. V was shortened by 4 bases and J by 2 bases, with 15 bases between the two germline ends. This CDR3 is built from 15 residues.

The rearrangement uses TRBV5-1 and TRBJ2-1, with a weak D call TRBD2 (5 bases). The germline gives CDR1 SGHRS, CDR2 YFSETQ. The CDR3 is 14 residues long. Trimming removed 4 bases at V and 7 bases at J, with 15 bases between. CDR3 in amino acids: CASSRERARNEQFF. The CDR3 nucleotides read TGCGCCAGCAGCCGTGAGAGGGCCCGGAATGAGCAGTTCTTC.

This clone was counted between two and nine times. The chain recombines TRBV28 with TRBJ1-2; 7 bases match TRBD1. CDR1 is MDHEN and CDR2 is SYDVKM in the germline V gene. The junction had 16 bases not matched to a gene; V was cut back by 7 bases and J by 8 bases. The CDR3 is 15 amino acids. The CDR3 protein is CASTLRRGRRYGYTF. The CDR3 DNA reads TGTGCCAGCACCCTAAGGAGGGGGCGCCGGTACGGCTACACCTTC.

V is TRBV9 and J is TRBJ2-5; D is undetermined. Germline assignment: CDR1 SGDLS and CDR2 YYNGEE. CDR3 length: 13 amino acids. Trimming pared 0 bases from V and 7 bases from J, leaving 10 bases between. Written as DNA, the CDR3 is TGTGCCAGCAGCGTAGGAGTCCCGGCGACCCAGTACTTC. Its protein product is CASSVGVPATQYF. Full variable domain (missing parts from reference TRBV9 and TRBJ2-5): DSGVTQTPKHLITATGQRVTLRCSPRSGDLSVYWYQQSLDQGLQFLIQYYNGEERAKGNILERFSAQQFPDLHSELNLSSLELGDSALYFCASSVGVPATQYFGPGTRLLVL.